This TCR beta chain was sequenced during a study of blood T cell repertoires in COVID-19. Study in general: Collection of acute and convalescent COVID-19 samples took place in the United States, Italy and Spain. In each case, the material was cDNA or gDNA derived from T cells, B-cell-depleted T cells, or PBMCs.

Authors' data handling: The authors estimated nucleated cell counts from reference gene primer amplification. The protocol was immunoSEQ multiplex PCR, while the TCRdb copy is restricted to in-frame clones and leaves out a portion. V and J calls and clone size come straight from that table; D and trimming were deduced from the DNA. Of more than 15,000 clones listed, approximately 88% are singletons. This clone was picked up one time. Material: peripheral blood. This TCR came from a human donor in a cohort sampled during active COVID-19. The donor label of this sample is uncertain.

The CDR3 DNA follows: TGTGCCAGCAGCCCGACTAGCGGGCGCCCAGATACGCAGTATTTT. This sequence encodes CASSPTSGRPDTQYF. The chain joins TRBV6-5 to TRBJ2-3; 10 bases map to TRBD2. CDR1 and CDR2 (germline): MNHEY, SVGAGI. The CDR3 is 15 amino acids. Losses at the gene ends were 6 bases for V and 4 bases for J; bases not matched to a gene: 7.